There are a few counts of the clone carrying this T cell receptor (beta chain). Its antigen is undetermined. The read falls 3 residues short of the CDR3 end, and the missing part is taken from the germline J gene. The repertoire was sequenced with immunoSEQ multiplex PCR; TCRdb's copy has only in-frame clones and lacks some. The sample contains 16,000 or so clones, none of them singletons. The data are from a study of T cell clonality in common variable immunodeficiency. Study-wide points: Compared with healthy controls, CVID subjects showed increased TCRbeta clonality, mostly in about a third. Common variable immunodeficiency TCR beta sequences reportedly had fewer deletions and N-nucleotide insertions.

CDR3 length: 17 amino acids. The V gene end was trimmed by 3 bases and the J gene end by 4 bases; junction bases not matched to a gene: 14. Per germline, CDR1 KGHSH and CDR2 LQKENI. The sequence came from a human donor with common variable immunodeficiency. Input material: peripheral blood mononuclear cells. The rearrangement uses TRBV18 and TRBJ2-5; 7 bases align to TRBD2. Incomplete CDR3 DNA: TGTGCCAGCTCACCGCGGCTGCCTAGCGGTCGACTAGAGACC. Protein sequence: CASSPRLPSGRLET. The whole CDR3 sequence is CASSPRLPSGRLETQYF.